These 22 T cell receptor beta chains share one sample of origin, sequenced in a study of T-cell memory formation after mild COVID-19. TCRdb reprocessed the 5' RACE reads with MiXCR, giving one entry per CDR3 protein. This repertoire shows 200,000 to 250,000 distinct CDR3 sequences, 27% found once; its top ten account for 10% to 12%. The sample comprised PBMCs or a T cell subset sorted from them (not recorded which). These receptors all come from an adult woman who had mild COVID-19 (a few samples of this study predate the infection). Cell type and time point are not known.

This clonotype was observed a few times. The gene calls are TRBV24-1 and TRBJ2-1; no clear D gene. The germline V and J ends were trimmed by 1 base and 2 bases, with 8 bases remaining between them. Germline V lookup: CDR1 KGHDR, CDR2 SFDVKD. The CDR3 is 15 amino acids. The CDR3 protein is CATSDLMGTYNEQFF. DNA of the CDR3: TGTGCCACCAGTGATTTAATGGGGACCTACAATGAGCAGTTCTTC.

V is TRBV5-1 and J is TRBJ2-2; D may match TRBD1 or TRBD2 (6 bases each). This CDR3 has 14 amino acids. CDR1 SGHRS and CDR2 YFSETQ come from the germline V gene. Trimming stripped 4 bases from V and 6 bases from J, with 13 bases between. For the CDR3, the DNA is TGCGCCAGCAGCGGGGGGCAGGAGGCCGGGGAGCTGTTTTTT. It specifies CASSGGQEAGELFF.

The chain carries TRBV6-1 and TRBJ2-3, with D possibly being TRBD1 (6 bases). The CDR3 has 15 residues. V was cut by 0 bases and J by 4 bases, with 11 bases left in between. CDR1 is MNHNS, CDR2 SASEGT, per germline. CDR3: CASSEAGAGADTQYF. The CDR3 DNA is TGTGCCAGCAGTGAAGCGGGAGCAGGGGCAGATACGCAGTATTTT.

This CDR3 reads CATSGNSGSSYNEQFF. The CDR3 DNA reads as TGTGCCACCAGCGGGAATAGCGGGAGCTCCTACAATGAGCAGTTCTTC. The chain employs TRBV24-1 and TRBJ2-1; 9 bases map to TRBD2. The germline CDR1 and CDR2 sequences are KGHDR and SFDVKD. After removal of 7 bases from V and 0 bases from J, the junction contained 6 bases not matched to a gene. The CDR3 totals 16 residues.

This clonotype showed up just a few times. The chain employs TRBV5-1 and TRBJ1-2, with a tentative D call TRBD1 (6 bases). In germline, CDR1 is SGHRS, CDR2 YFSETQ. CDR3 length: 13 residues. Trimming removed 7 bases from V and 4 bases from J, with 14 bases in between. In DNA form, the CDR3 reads TGCGCCAGCGGACAAGGGGGGCCCTATGGCTACACCTTC. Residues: CASGQGGPYGYTF.

The CDR3 is CASSLAAGGNQPQHF. CDR3 sequence (DNA): TGTGCCAGCAGCTTAGCGGCAGGGGGCAATCAGCCCCAGCATTTT. The rearrangement uses TRBV7-9 and TRBJ1-5; a possible D gene is TRBD1 (6 bases). V lost 0 bases to trimming and J lost 2 bases, with 8 bases between them. The CDR3 runs 15 residues. In germline, CDR1 is SEHNR, CDR2 FQNEAQ (reference sequence).

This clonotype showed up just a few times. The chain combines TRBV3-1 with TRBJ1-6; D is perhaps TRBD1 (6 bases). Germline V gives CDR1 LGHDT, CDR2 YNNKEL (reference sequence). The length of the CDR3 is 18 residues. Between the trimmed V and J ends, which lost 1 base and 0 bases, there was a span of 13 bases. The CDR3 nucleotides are TGTGCCAGCAGCCAAGTTTTAGGGACACCCTCCTATAATTCACCCCTCCACTTT. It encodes CASSQVLGTPSYNSPLHF. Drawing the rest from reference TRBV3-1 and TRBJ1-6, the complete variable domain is DTAVSQTPKYLVTQMGNDKSIKCEQNLGHDTMYWYKQDSKKFLKIMFSYNNKELIINETVPNRFSPKSPDKAHLNLHINSLELGDSAVYFCASSQVLGTPSYNSPLHFGNGTRLTVT.

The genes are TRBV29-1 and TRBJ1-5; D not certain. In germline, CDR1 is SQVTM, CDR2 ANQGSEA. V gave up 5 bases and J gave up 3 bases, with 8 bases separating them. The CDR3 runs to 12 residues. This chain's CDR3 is CSVSNPNQPQHF. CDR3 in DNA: TGCAGCGTTTCCAACCCCAATCAGCCCCAGCATTTT.

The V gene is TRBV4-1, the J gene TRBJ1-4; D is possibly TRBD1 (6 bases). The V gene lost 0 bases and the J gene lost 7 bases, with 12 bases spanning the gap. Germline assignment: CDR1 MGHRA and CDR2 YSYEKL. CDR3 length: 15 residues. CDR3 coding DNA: TGCGCCAGCAGCCAAGACAGGCTCAGGGGTGAAAAACTGTTTTTT. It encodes CASSQDRLRGEKLFF.

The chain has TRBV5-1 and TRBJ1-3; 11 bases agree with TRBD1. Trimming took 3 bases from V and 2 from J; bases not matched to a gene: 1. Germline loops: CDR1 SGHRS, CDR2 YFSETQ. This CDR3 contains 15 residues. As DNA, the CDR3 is TGCGCCAGCAGCTGGGGACAGGGGGCTGGAAACACCATATATTTT. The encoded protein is CASSWGQGAGNTIYF.

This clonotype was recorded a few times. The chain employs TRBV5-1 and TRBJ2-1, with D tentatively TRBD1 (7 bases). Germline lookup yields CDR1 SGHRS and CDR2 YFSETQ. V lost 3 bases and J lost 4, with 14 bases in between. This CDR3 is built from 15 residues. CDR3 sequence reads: CASSWRDSIYNEQFF. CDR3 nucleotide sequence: TGCGCCAGCAGCTGGAGGGACAGTATTTACAATGAGCAGTTCTTC.

The CDR3 region is CATSRAGDTGELFF. The CDR3 DNA reads as TGTGCCACCAGCAGAGCAGGGGACACCGGGGAGCTGTTTTTT. The chain joins TRBV15 to TRBJ2-2; possibly TRBD1 for D (6 bases). Germline CDR1 LNHNV, CDR2 YYDKDF (reference sequence). The V end was cut by 1 base, the J end by 3 bases, with 6 bases between. The CDR3 has 14 amino acids.

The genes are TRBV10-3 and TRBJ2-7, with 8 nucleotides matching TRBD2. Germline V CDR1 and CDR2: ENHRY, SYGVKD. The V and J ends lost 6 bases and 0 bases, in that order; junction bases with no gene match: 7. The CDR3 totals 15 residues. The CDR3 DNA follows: TGTGCCATCAGGGGCGGGGGGACTAGCTCCTACGAGCAGTACTTC. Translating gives CAIRGGGTSSYEQYF.

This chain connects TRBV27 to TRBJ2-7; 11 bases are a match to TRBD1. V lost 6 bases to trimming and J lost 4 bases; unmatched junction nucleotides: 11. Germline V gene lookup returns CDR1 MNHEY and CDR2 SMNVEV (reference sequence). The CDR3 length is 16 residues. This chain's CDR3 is CASSPGQGAPTYEQYF. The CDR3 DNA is TGTGCCAGCAGCCCAGGACAGGGGGCGCCTACTTACGAGCAGTACTTC.

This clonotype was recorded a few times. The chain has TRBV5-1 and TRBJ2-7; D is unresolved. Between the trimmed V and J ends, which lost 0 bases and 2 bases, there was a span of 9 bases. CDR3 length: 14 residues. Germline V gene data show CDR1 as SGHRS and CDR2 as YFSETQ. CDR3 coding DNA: TGCGCCAGCAGCTTGGAGGGCGCAGCCTACGAGCAGTACTTC. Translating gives CASSLEGAAYEQYF. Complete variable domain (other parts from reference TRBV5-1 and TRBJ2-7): KAGVTQTPRYLIKTRGQQVTLSCSPISGHRSVSWYQQTPGQGLQFLFEYFSETQRNKGNFPGRFSGRQFSNSRSEMNVSTLELGDSALYLCASSLEGAAYEQYFGPGTRLTVT.

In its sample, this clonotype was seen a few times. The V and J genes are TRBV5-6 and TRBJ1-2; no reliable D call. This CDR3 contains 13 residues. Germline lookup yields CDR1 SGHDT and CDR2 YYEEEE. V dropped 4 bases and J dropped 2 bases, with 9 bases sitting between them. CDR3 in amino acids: CASSGGENYGYTF. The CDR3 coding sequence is TGTGCCAGCAGCGGAGGTGAGAACTATGGCTACACCTTC.

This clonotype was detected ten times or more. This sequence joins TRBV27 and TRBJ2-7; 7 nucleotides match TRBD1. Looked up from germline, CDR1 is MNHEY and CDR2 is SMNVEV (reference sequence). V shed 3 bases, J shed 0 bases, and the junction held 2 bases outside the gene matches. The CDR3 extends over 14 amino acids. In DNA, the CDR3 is TGTGCCAGCAGTTTGAGGGGGCCCTCCTACGAGCAGTACTTC. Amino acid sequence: CASSLRGPSYEQYF.

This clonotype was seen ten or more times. CDR3 sequence (DNA): TGTGCCAGCAGTTTGGGACAGCCCAACACCGGGGAGCTGTTTTTT. This encodes CASSLGQPNTGELFF. The rearrangement links TRBV12-3 or TRBV12-4 to TRBJ2-2; TRBD1 matches at 7 bases. V lost 3 bases, J lost 2 bases, and 3 bases stayed unmatched. The CDR3 extends over 15 amino acids.

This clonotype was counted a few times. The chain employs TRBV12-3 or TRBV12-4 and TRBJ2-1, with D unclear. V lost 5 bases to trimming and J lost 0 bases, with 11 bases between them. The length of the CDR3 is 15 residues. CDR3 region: CASSPRRSSYNEQFF. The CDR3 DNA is TGTGCCAGCAGTCCACGACGGAGCTCCTACAATGAGCAGTTCTTC.

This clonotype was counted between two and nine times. CDR3 nucleotide sequence: TGTGCCAGCGGGGGTAGTTCCTACGAGCAGTACTTC. The encoded protein is CASGGSSYEQYF. This chain links TRBV7-9 with TRBJ2-7, with D perhaps TRBD1 or TRBD2 (5 bases each). Germline V gives CDR1 SEHNR, CDR2 FQNEAQ (reference sequence). V shed 8 bases and J shed 1 base, with 9 bases lying between them. This CDR3 spans 12 amino acids.

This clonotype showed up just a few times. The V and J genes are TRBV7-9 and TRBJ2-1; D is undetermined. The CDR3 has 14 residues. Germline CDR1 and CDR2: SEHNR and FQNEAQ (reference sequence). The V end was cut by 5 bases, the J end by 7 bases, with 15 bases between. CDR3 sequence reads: CASSSYLVGNEQFF. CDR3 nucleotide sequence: TGTGCCAGCAGCAGCTACCTCGTGGGGAATGAGCAGTTCTTC.

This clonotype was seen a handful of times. This CDR3 is CASSSSRDRSYNEQFF. The CDR3, as DNA: TGTGCCAGCAGCTCCTCCCGGGACAGGTCCTACAATGAGCAGTTCTTC. V usage is TRBV7-9 and J usage is TRBJ2-1, with 8 bases lining up with TRBD1. Trimming removed 4 bases from V and 1 base from J; junction bases left unmatched: 6. Germline V gene lookup returns CDR1 SEHNR and CDR2 FQNEAQ (reference sequence). The CDR3 extends over 16 amino acids. The full variable domain, completed using reference TRBV7-9 and TRBJ2-1, is DTGVSQNPRHKITKRGQNVTFRCDPISEHNRLYWYRQTLGQGPEFLTYFQNEAQLEKSRLLSDRFSAERPKGSFSTLEIQRTEQGDSAMYLCASSSSRDRSYNEQFFGPGTRLTVL.